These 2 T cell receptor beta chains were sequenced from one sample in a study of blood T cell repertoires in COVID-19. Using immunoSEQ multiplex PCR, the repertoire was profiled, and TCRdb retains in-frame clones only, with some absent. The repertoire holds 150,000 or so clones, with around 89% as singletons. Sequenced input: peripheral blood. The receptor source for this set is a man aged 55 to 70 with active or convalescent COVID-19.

The CDR3 DNA is TGTGCCAGCAGCTTAACGCTTGGACAGGGAACTTTCGACAATTCACCCCTCCACTTT. Protein sequence: CASSLTLGQGTFDNSPLHF. The chain employs TRBV7-2 and TRBJ1-6; 8 nucleotides align to TRBD1. The CDR3 totals 19 residues. The germline V gene encodes CDR1 SGHTA and CDR2 FQGNSA. The V segment lost 2 bases and the J segment 7 bases; nucleotides outside the gene matches: 16.

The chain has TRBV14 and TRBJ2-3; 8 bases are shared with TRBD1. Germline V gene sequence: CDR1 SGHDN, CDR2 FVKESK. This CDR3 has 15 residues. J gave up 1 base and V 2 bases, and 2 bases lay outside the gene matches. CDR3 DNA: TGTGCCAGCAGCCAAACAGGGGGAGGCACAGATACGCAGTATTTT. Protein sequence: CASSQTGGGTDTQYF.